Here is one TCR beta chain with its context. No DNA is shown, since the ends of the CDR3 on it are uncertain; the CDR3 is the one TCRdb lists. These data belong to a study of CXCR3 chemokines and chemotherapy response in bladder cancer. TCRdb reprocessed the PCR reads via MiXCR and lists one record per CDR3 protein. Here the sample spans 8,000 to 10,000 distinct CDR3 sequences, under 25% being singletons. Sample collection occurred from a patient whose treatment included neoadjuvant chemotherapy. The source is a human donor with bladder cancer that did not respond to neoadjuvant chemotherapy.

CDR3 sequence reads: CASSIYLCSVEAADRGGYTF. The chain recombines TRBV6-2 or TRBV6-3 with TRBJ1-2; TRBD1 is taken as the D call from the table, unchecked against the DNA. Including both end residues, the CDR3 is 20 amino acids long. Germline V gene lookup returns CDR1 MNHEY and CDR2 SVGEGT.